This T cell receptor beta chain was identified in a study of blood T cell repertoires in COVID-19. Across the whole study: COVID-19 samples, acute and convalescent, were from the United States, Italy and Spain.

The V end was cut by 8 bases, the J end by 4 bases, with 13 bases between. This CDR3 has 13 residues. Sequencing was performed with immunoSEQ multiplex PCR; in TCRdb, only in-frame clones are kept and a portion is missing. The sample holds some 100,000 clones, just under 90% seen once. The chain recombines TRBV23-1 with TRBJ2-3; D gene ambiguous. TRBV23-1 is an ORF, and what it does is uncertain. Sequenced sample: peripheral blood. The TCR originated in a human donor in a cohort sampled during active COVID-19. The CDR3 sequence: CASPLGSPDTQYF. In DNA, the CDR3 is TGCGCCAGCCCTCTAGGCAGTCCAGATACGCAGTATTTT.